The clone carrying this TCR beta chain was detected only once. The antigen remains undetermined. Here immunoSEQ multiplex PCR was the method, and the copy in TCRdb shows in-frame clones only, minus some. The sample lists fewer than 100,000 clones; 90% to 95% were seen once. The entry originates in a study of Tregs in tolerant kidney transplant recipients. Study conclusions and caveats: Findings come from small patient numbers and require larger validation. For some patients, primers changed over time, blocking nucleotide-level comparison. This study did not directly address biological reproducibility. Tolerant patients' donor-specific Tregs expanded beyond overall Tregs, suggesting antigen-driven growth.

V lost 0 bases, J lost 3 bases, and 18 bases lay in between. The CDR3 extends over 18 amino acids. Germline V gene lookup returns CDR1 MGHRA and CDR2 YSYEKL. This sequence was found in a human donor who received a combined kidney and bone marrow transplant. The rearrangement uses TRBV4-1 and TRBJ1-3; D not certain. The material was CD4+ T cells from blood, obtained before the transplant. CDR3 sequence: CASSQDRLLVGGGNTIYF. In DNA form, the CDR3 reads TGCGCCAGCAGCCAAGATCGTTTGCTGGTAGGAGGTGGAAACACCATATATTTT.